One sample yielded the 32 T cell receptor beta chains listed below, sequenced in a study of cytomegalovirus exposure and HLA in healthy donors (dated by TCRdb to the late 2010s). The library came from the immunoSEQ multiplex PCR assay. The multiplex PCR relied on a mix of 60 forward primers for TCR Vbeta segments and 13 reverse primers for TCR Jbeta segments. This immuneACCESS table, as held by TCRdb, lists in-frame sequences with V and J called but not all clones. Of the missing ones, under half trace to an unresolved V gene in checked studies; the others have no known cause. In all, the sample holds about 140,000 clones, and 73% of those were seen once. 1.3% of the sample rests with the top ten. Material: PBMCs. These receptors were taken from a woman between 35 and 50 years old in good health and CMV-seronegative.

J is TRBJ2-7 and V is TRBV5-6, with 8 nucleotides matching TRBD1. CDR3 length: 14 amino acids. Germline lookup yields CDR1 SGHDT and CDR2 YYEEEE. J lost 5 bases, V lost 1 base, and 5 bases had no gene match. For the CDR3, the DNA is TGTGCCAGCAGCTTGAGCAGGGGGCTGGACGAGCAGTACGTC. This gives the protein CASSLSRGLDEQYV.

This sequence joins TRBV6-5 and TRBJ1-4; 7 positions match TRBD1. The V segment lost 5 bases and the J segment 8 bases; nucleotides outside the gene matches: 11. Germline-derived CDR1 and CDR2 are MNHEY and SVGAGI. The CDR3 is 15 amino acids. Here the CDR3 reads CASSAGQTVGEKLFF. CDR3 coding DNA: TGTGCCAGCAGTGCGGGACAGACAGTAGGCGAAAAACTGTTTTTT.

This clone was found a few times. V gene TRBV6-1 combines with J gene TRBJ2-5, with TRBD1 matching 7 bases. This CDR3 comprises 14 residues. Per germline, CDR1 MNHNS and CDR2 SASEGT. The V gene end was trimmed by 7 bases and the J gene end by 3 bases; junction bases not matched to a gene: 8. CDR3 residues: CASTAGTDKETQYF. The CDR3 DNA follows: TGTGCCAGCACAGCCGGGACAGATAAAGAGACCCAGTACTTC.

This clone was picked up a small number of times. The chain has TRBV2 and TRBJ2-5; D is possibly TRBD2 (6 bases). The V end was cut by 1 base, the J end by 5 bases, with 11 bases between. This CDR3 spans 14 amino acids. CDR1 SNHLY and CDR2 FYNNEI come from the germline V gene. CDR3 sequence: CASSEDGGWETQYF. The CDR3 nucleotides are TGTGCCAGCAGTGAAGATGGAGGGTGGGAGACCCAGTACTTC.

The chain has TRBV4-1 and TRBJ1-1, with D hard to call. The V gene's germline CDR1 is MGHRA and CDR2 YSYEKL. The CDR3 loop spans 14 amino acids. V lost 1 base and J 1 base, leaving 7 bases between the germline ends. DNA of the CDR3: TGCGCCAGCAGCCAAGGTTTCTCGAACACTGAAGCTTTCTTT. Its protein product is CASSQGFSNTEAFF.

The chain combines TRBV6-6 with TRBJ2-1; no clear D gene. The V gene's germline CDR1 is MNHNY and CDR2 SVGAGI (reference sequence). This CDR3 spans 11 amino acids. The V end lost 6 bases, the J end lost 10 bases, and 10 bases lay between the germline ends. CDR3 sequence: CASRSYREQFF. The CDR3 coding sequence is TGTGCCAGCAGGTCCTATCGGGAGCAGTTCTTC.

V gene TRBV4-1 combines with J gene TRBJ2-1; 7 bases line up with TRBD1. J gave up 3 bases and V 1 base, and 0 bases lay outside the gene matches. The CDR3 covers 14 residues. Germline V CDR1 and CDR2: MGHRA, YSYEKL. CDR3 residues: CASSQGQGYNEQFF. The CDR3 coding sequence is TGCGCCAGCAGCCAAGGACAGGGCTACAATGAGCAGTTCTTC.

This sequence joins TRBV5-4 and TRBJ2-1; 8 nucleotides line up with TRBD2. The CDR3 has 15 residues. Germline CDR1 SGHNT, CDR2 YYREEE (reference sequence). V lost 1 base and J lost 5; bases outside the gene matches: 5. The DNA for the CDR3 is TGTGCCAGCAGCTTGCTCGGACTAGCCCACAATGAGCAGTTCTTC. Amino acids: CASSLLGLAHNEQFF.

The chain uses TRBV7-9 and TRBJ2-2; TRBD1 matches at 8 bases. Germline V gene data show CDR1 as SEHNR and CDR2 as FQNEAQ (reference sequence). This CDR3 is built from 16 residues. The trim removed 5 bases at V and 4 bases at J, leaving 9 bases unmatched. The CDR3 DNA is TGTGCCAGCAGCCCCCAGGGGGCGCCGAGCACCGGGGAGCTGTTTTTT. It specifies CASSPQGAPSTGELFF.

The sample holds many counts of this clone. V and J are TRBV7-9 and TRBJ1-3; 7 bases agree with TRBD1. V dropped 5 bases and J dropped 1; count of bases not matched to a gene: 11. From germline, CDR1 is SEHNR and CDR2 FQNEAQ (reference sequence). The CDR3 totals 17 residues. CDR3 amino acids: CASSGNRGSTSGNTIYF. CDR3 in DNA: TGTGCCAGCAGCGGCAACAGGGGTAGTACGTCTGGAAACACCATATATTTT.

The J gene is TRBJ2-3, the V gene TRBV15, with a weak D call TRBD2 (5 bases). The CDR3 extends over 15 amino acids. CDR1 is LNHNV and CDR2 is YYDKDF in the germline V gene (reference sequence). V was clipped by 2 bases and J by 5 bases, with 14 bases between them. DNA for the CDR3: TGTGCCACCAGCAGACAACTGAGGGCGGGAGATACGCAGTATTTT. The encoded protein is CATSRQLRAGDTQYF.

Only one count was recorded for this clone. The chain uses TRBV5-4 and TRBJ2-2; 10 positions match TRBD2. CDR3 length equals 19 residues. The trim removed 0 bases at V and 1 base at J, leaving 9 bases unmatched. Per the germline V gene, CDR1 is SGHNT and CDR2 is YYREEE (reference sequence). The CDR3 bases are TGTGCCAGCAGCTTGGGGCGAGCGGGGGGGTTGAAGAACACCGGGGAGCTGTTTTTT. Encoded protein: CASSLGRAGGLKNTGELFF. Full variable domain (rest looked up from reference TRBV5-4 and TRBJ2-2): ETGVTQSPTHLIKTRGQQVTLRCSSQSGHNTVSWYQQALGQGPQFIFQYYREEENGRGNFPPRFSGLQFPNYSSELNVNALELDDSALYLCASSLGRAGGLKNTGELFFGEGSRLTVL.

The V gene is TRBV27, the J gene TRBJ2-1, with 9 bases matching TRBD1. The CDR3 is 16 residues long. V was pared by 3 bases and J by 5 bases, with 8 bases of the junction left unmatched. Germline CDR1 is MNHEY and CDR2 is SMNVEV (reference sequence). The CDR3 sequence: CASSFLTGTGHNEQFF. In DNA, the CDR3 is TGTGCCAGCAGTTTCCTTACCGGGACAGGGCACAATGAGCAGTTCTTC.

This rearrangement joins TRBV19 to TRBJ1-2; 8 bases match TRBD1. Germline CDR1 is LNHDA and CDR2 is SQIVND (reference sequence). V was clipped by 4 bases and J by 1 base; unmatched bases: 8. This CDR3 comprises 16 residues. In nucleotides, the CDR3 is TGTGCCAGTAGTACCCTGGACAGGGCCGATAACTATGGCTACACCTTC. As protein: CASSTLDRADNYGYTF.

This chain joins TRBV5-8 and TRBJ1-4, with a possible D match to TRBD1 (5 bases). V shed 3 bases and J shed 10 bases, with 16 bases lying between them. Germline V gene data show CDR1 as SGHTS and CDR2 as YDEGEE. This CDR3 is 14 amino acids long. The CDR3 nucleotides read TGTGCCAGCAGCTACGGACAATCCGGCGGAAAACTGTTTTTT. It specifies CASSYGQSGGKLFF.

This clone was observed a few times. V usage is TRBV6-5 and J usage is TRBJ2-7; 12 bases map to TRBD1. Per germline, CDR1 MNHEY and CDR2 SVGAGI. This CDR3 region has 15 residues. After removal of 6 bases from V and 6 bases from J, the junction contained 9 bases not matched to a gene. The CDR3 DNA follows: TGTGCCAGCAGAAAAAGTGGGACAGGGGGCGGCGAGCAGTACGTC. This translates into CASRKSGTGGGEQYV.

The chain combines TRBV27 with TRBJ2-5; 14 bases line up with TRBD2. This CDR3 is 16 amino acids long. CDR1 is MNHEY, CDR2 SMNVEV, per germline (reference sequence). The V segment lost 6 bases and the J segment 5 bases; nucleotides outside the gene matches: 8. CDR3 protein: CASSWTSGGPGETQYF. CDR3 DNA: TGTGCCAGCAGCTGGACTAGCGGGGGGCCGGGGGAGACCCAGTACTTC.

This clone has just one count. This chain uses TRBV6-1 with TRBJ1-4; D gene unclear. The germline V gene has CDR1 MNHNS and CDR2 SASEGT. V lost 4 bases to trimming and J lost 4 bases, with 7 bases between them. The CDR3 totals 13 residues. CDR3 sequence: CASSVTDNEKLFF. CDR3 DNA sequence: TGTGCCAGCAGTGTTACAGATAATGAAAAACTGTTTTTT.

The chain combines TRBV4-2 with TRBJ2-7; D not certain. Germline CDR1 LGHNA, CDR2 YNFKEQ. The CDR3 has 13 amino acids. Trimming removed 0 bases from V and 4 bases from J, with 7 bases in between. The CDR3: CASSQETRYEQYF. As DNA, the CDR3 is TGTGCCAGCAGCCAAGAGACGAGGTACGAGCAGTACTTC.

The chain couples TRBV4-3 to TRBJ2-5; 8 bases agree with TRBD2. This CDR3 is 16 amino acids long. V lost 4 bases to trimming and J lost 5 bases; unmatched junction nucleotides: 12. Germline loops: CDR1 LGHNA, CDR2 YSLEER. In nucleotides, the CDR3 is TGCGCCAGCAGCCCCGGTAGGCGGGGGGCGGGGGAGACCCAGTACTTC. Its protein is CASSPGRRGAGETQYF.

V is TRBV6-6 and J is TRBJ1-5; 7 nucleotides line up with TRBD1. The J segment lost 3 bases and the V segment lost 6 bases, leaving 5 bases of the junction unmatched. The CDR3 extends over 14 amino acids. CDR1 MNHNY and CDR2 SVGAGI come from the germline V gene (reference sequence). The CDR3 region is CASRPTGDNQPQHF. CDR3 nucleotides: TGTGCCAGCAGACCTACAGGGGACAATCAGCCCCAGCATTTT.

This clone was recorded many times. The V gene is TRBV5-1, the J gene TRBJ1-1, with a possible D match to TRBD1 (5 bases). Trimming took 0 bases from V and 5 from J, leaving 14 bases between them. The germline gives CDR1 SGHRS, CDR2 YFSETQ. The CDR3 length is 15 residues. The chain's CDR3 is CASSLASGGETEAFF. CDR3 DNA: TGCGCCAGCAGCTTGGCCAGCGGGGGGGAGACTGAAGCTTTCTTT.

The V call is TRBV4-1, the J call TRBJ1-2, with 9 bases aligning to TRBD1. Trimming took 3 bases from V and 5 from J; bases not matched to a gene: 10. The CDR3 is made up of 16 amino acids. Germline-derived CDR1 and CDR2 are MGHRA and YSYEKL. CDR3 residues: CASSHATGGRRYGYTF. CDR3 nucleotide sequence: TGCGCCAGCAGCCATGCTACAGGGGGCCGTAGGTATGGCTACACCTTC.

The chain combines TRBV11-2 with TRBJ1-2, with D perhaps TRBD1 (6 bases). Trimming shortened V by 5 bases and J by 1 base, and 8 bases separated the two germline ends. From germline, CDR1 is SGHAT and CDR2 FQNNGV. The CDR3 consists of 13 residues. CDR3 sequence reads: CASSKDSNYGYTF. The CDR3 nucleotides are TGTGCCAGCAGCAAGGACAGTAACTATGGCTACACCTTC.

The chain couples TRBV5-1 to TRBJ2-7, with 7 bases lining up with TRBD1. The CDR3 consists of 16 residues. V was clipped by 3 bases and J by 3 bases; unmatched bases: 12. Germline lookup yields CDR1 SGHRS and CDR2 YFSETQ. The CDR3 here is CASSWGPRDSHYEQYF. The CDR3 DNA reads TGCGCCAGCAGCTGGGGACCCCGGGACAGTCACTACGAGCAGTACTTC.

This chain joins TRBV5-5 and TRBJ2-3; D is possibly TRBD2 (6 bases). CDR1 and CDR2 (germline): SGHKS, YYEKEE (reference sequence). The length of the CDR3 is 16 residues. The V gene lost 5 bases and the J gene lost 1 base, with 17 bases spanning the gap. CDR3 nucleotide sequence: TGTGCCAGCAGTTCCTCCGGAGGGACGCGCACAGATACGCAGTATTTT. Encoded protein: CASSSSGGTRTDTQYF.

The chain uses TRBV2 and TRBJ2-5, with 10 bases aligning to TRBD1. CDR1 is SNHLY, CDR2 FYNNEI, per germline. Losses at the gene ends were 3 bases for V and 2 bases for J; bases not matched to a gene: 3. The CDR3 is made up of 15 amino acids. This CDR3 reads CASSDRDRGQETQYF. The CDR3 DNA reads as TGTGCCAGCAGTGACAGGGACAGGGGTCAAGAGACCCAGTACTTC.

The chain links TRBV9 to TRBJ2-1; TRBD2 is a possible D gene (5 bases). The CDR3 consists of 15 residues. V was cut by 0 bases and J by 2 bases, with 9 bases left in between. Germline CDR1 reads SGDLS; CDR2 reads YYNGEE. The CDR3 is CASSVGGLPYNEQFF. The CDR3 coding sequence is TGTGCCAGCAGCGTAGGAGGGCTACCCTACAATGAGCAGTTCTTC.

CDR3 in amino acids: CASSFIGVGTTNTGELFF. The CDR3, as DNA: TGTGCCAGCAGTTTCATAGGGGTGGGCACTACGAACACCGGGGAGCTGTTTTTT. This chain connects TRBV28 to TRBJ2-2; tentative D call: TRBD1 (5 bases). The V gene's germline CDR1 is MDHEN and CDR2 SYDVKM. The V end lost 3 bases, the J end lost 0 bases, and 17 bases lay between the germline ends. This CDR3 is built from 18 residues.

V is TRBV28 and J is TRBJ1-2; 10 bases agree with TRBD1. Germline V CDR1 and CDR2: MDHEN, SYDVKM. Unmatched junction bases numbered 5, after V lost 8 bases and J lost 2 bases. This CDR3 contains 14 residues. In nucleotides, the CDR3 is TGTGCCAGCGGGCAGGGACAGGGGAACTATGGCTACACCTTC. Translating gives CASGQGQGNYGYTF.

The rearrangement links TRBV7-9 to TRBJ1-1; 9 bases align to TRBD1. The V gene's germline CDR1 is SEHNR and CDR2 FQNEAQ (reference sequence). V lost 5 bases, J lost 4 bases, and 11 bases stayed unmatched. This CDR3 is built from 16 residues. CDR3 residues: CASSPQGAAGCTEAFF. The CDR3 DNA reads TGTGCCAGCAGCCCACAGGGGGCGGCAGGTTGCACTGAAGCTTTCTTT. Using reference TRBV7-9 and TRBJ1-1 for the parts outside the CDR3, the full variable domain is DTGVSQNPRHKITKRGQNVTFRCDPISEHNRLYWYRQTLGQGPEFLTYFQNEAQLEKSRLLSDRFSAERPKGSFSTLEIQRTEQGDSAMYLCASSPQGAAGCTEAFFGQGTRLTVV.

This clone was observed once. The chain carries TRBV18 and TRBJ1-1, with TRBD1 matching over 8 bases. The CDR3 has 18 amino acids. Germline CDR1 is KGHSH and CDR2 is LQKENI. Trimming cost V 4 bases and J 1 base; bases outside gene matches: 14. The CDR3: CASSQTRTGSGPNTEAFF. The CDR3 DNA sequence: TGTGCCAGCTCACAGACTAGGACAGGGAGTGGCCCGAACACTGAAGCTTTCTTT. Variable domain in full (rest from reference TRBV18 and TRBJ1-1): NAGVMQNPRHLVRRRGQEARLRCSPMKGHSHVYWYRQLPEEGLKFMVYLQKENIIDESGMPKERFSAEFPKEGPSILRIQQVVRGDSAAYFCASSQTRTGSGPNTEAFFGQGTRLTVV.